This TCR beta chain was sequenced during a study of CD8 T cells in Susac syndrome. On this clonotype itself: Its antigen is as yet unknown.

Reverse transcription of about 0.5 to 1 ug RNA used random hexamers. Each CDR3 protein is one row after TCRdb ran MiXCR on the immunoSEQ multiplex PCR reads. The sample carries about 240,000 distinct CDR3 sequences, around 96% recorded once. The diagnostic criteria for definite or probable disease, as recently defined, were met by the patients with Susac syndrome. Germline CDR1 SGHNT, CDR2 YYREEE (reference sequence). V was cut by 0 bases and J by 6 bases, with 13 bases left in between. This CDR3 contains 14 residues. Notes on the study in general: CD4+ repertoires of Susac syndrome patients lacked detectable clonal expansion.

The source of this sequence is a human donor with Susac syndrome. The V call is TRBV5-4, the J call TRBJ2-7; TRBD1 is a possible D gene (5 bases). The sequencing sample was made of CD4+ T cells from PBMCs. The CDR3 reads CASSLEAPQGEQYF. The CDR3 DNA reads as TGTGCCAGCAGCTTGGAGGCCCCCCAGGGCGAGCAGTACTTC.